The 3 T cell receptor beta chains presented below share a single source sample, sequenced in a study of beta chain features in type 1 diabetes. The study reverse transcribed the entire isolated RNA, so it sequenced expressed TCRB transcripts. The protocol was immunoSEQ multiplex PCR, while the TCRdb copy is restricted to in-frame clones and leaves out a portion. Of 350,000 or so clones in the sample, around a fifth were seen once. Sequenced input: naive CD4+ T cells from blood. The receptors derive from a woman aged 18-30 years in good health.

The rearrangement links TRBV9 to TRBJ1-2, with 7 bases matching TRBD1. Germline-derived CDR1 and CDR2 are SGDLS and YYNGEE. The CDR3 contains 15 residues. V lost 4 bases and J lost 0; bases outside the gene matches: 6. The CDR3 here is CASSLDRVANYGYTF. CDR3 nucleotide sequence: TGTGCCAGCAGCCTCGACAGGGTAGCTAACTATGGCTACACCTTC.

The CDR3 region has the DNA TGCGCCAGCAGCCAACCCAGGGTAAGGGTTGGCTACACCTTC. Translating gives CASSQPRVRVGYTF. V and J are TRBV4-1 and TRBJ1-2, with D possibly matching TRBD1 (5 bases). Germline CDR1 MGHRA, CDR2 YSYEKL. Trimming took 2 bases from V and 7 from J, leaving 14 bases between them. This CDR3 has 14 residues.

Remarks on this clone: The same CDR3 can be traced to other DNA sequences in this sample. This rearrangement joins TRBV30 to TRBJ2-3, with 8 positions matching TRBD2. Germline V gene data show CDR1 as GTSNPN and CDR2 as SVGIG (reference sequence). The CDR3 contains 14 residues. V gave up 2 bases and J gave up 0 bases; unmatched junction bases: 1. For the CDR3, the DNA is TGTGCCTGGAGTACTAGCGGAAGCACAGATACGCAGTATTTT. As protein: CAWSTSGSTDTQYF.